The clone carrying this TCR beta chain was detected only a few times. TCRdb re-called the PCR reads with MiXCR, one entry per CDR3 protein. The sample lists under 600,000 distinct CDR3 sequences; less than 30% were seen once. This CDR3 comprises 12 residues. Trimming cost V 3 bases and J 7 bases; bases outside gene matches: 0. Germline loops: CDR1 SGDLS, CDR2 YYNGEE. This sample was taken from a study of molecular identifiers for immune sequencing clone quantification. Sequenced input: naive CD8+ T cells from blood, with Jurkat cell RNA spiked in. The subset denotes: FACS-sorted CD8+CD4-CCR7+CD45RA+ naive T cells. The chain uses TRBV9 and TRBJ2-1, with TRBD1 matching over 8 bases. The TCR was taken from a human donor in good health. Some libraries in this study had Jurkat cell RNA spiked in. The chain's CDR3 is CASSGQGNEQFF. CDR3 in DNA: TGTGCCAGCAGCGGACAGGGGAATGAGCAGTTCTTC.